This TCR beta chain comes out of a study of human T cells and chemical hapten exposure (dated by TCRdb to the early 2020s). In the study overall: For sensitization, 2% DPC in acetone was applied to a roughly 2 cm by roughly 2 cm area of upper inner arm skin. Patients additionally received weekly therapeutic DPC doses to the scalp throughout the roughly 25-week study period. Patch testing on the upper back used Finn chambers containing 0.01% DPC, with scoring done after 6 days according to International Contact Dermatitis Research Group standards. Most of the patients in the cohort were female, and the cohort covered alopecia areata with under or over 50% scalp involvement, alopecia totalis and alopecia universalis. Libraries were combined into a pool for sequencing, and differences in TCR yield between samples came mainly from small differences in library volumes within the pool. This study followed changes in the peripheral blood TCR repertoire in vivo during primary and secondary sensitization of alopecia patients to the hapten diphenylcyclopropenone (DPC). Blood was sampled from patients pre-sensitization (week 0) and at 2, 6 and about 24 weeks after DPC sensitization. Roughly 30 alopecia patients gave blood for TCR sequencing at one to four time points (pre-sensitization, 2, 6 and 24 weeks). Study-level results and caveats: DPC sensitization did not change how many TCRs were above 1 in 1000 frequency, and no evidence was found of alterations in global repertoire structure. After repeated subsampling, the strength of the expansion versus patch-test correlation and the threshold at which it became significant changed. Alopecia, a presumed autoimmune disease, was present in all patients, so the immune response of the patients might differ from that of healthy individuals. The number of PT1 expanded TCRs positively correlated with patch test score, significant at thresholds 8, 16 and 32 but not 4. Significantly more large CDR3 similarity clusters were formed by expanded TCRs than by pre-sensitization or healthy control sets, consistent with antigen-driven responses.

This clonotype has only a few counts. Its cognate antigen has yet to be identified. No much larger clonotype is one base removed from it; base qualities were not supplied. The library was generated by RACE. Sequencing was carried out with a NextSeq 500. Library preparation attached unique molecular identifiers to individual cDNA molecules for quantitative, reproducible TCR counting. Each blood RNA sample was used to sequence both TCR alpha and TCR beta chains. Per the source publication's procedure: A median of around 96,000 TCRs per sample was observed, with a range of about 23,224 to 750,000. V, J and CDR3 annotation of the TCR reads was performed with the Decombinator software suite. For PS versus PT1 abundance plots, all samples were subsampled to the same number of TCRs (28,000). TCRs were defined as expanded if absent before sensitization and observed at least eight times at the 2-week time point. TCRdb reprocessed the public reads (quality trimming at Q25 with fastp, clone calling with MiXCR) and kept in-frame beta chains. When rows share a CDR3 protein, they turn into one entry using the most common DNA and genes. The V and J calls follow TCRdb's processing rather than the paper's. The sample records more than 80,000 distinct CDR3 sequences, approximately 8% of which are singletons. The biggest ten clones account for approximately 1.5% of the sample.

Sample time point, as interpreted from the label and publication: patch test 1, 2 weeks after DPC sensitization. According to the study, the label for this sample's treatment or condition signals: therapeutic diphenylcyclopropenone sensitization with weekly scalp DPC. At each patch-test visit, blood was drawn before the patch test was applied. Patients were considered eligible if aged 18 to 70, diagnosed with alopecia and deemed suitable for DPC therapy, and patients were excluded if pregnant. Total RNA was extracted from unfractionated whole blood that had been collected in Tempus Blood RNA tubes. Sequencing was performed on whole blood, taken in connection with sensitization to the hapten diphenylcyclopropenone (DPC). This receptor was identified in a woman aged 30 to 39 with alopecia areata. Some clones in this sample may be carry-over from other donors' samples.

The nucleotide sequence is TGTGCCAGCAGTTTACTGCCAGGTCCGGGGGTATCCTTGGCTAACTATGGCTACACCTTC. This codes for CASSLLPGPGVSLANYGYTF. The V gene is TRBV27 and the J gene is TRBJ1-2, with TRBD1 tentatively as D gene (5 bases match). The CDR3 starts with the cysteine, ends with the phenylalanine, and has 20 residues. Just the 60-base CDR3 DNA is kept, in frame starting at base 1. For CDR1 and CDR2, the germline V gene (reference sequence) lists MNHEY and SMNVEV. Relative to germline, V is 2 bases shorter and J is 0 bases shorter, with 25 bases between their ends.